One sample yielded the 23 T cell receptor beta chains listed below, sequenced in a study of control samples from healthy donors and cancer patients (dated by TCRdb to the early 2020s). The library was obtained by the immunoSEQ multiplex PCR assay. TCRdb took this table from immuneACCESS and kept in-frame rearrangements with V and J called. Such tables lack part of the clones; where checked against another copy, unresolved V genes explain under half of the gap, and the rest is unexplained. This sample lists roughly 100,000 clones; under 90% were detected once. Around 14% of the sample lies in the top ten. Sequencing was done on a sample of blood. These receptors all come from a woman between 50 and 59 years old in good health.

This rearrangement joins TRBV5-6 to TRBJ2-5; D is unresolved. Per the germline V gene, CDR1 is SGHDT and CDR2 is YYEEEE. V was pared by 0 bases and J by 1 base, with 7 bases between. There are 14 residues in the CDR3. The CDR3, as DNA: TGTGCCAGCAGCTTGGCCGACTTCCAAGAGACCCAGTACTTC. It codes for CASSLADFQETQYF.

This chain uses TRBV27 with TRBJ1-6; unclear D gene. Germline V lookup: CDR1 MNHEY, CDR2 SMNVEV (reference sequence). With 4 bases removed from V and 4 bases from J, the gap between germline ends came to 11 bases. CDR3 length equals 15 residues. Here the CDR3 DNA reads TGTGCCAGCAGTTCAGGAACAGTGTATAATTCACCCCTCCACTTT. Protein: CASSSGTVYNSPLHF.

The gene calls are TRBV3-1 (or the pseudogene TRBV3-2) and TRBJ1-3, with unresolved D. Germline V CDR1 and CDR2: LGHDT, YNNKEL (reference sequence). There are 14 residues in the CDR3. V was clipped by 0 bases and J by 3 bases, with 6 bases between them. DNA for the CDR3: TGTGCCAGCAGCCAAGACTGGTATGGAAACACCATATATTTT. Translated, it gives CASSQDWYGNTIYF.

The chain links TRBV7-8 to TRBJ2-7; maybe TRBD1 (6 bases). Deletions cut 4 bases from V and 3 bases from J, with 10 bases between. CDR1 and CDR2 from the germline V gene are SGHVS and FQNEAQ. The CDR3 consists of 13 residues. The CDR3 loop reads CASSYNRVYEQYF. Written as DNA, the CDR3 is TGTGCCAGCAGCTATAACAGGGTCTACGAGCAGTACTTC.

V is TRBV4-3 and J is TRBJ2-1, with D unresolved. The germline V and J ends were trimmed by 4 bases and 8 bases, with 9 bases remaining between them. Germline V gene sequence: CDR1 LGHNA, CDR2 YSLEER. This CDR3 region has 12 residues. CDR3: CASSPNSDEQFF. The CDR3 DNA reads TGCGCCAGCAGCCCGAACTCGGATGAGCAGTTCTTC.

The rearrangement links TRBV5-1 to TRBJ1-4, with D possibly TRBD1 on 6 matching bases. The V gene lost 7 bases and the J gene lost 1 base, with 11 bases spanning the gap. Germline assignment: CDR1 SGHRS and CDR2 YFSETQ. The CDR3 has 14 residues. In DNA, the CDR3 is TGCGCCAGCGCCACAGGGCTAACTAATGAAAAACTGTTTTTT. Protein sequence: CASATGLTNEKLFF.

The V call is TRBV11-3, the J call TRBJ1-1, with D tentatively TRBD1 (5 bases). Germline CDR1 SGHNT, CDR2 YENEEA. CDR3 length: 14 amino acids. Between the trimmed V and J ends, which lost 1 base and 0 bases, there was a span of 6 bases. CDR3 coding DNA: TGTGCCAGCAGCTTAGGGGGACTGAACACTGAAGCTTTCTTT. Translation gives CASSLGGLNTEAFF.

This clone appeared a single time. The chain combines TRBV6-5 with TRBJ1-4; no firm D call. V was clipped by 6 bases and J by 5 bases, with 10 bases between them. The CDR3 runs 13 residues. Germline-derived CDR1 and CDR2 are MNHEY and SVGAGI. The CDR3: CASSPGDNEKLFF. CDR3 DNA sequence: TGTGCCAGCAGCCCGGGCGACAATGAAAAACTGTTTTTT.

The gene calls are TRBV11-2 and TRBJ2-3; 9 nucleotides line up with TRBD2. This CDR3 has 14 residues. Trimming took 4 bases from V and 6 from J; bases not matched to a gene: 5. Germline V gives CDR1 SGHAT, CDR2 FQNNGV. This chain's CDR3 is CASSWTSVLDTQYF. The CDR3 bases are TGTGCCAGCAGCTGGACTAGCGTTTTGGATACGCAGTATTTT.

J is TRBJ1-1 and V is TRBV27; perhaps TRBD1 as D (6 bases). CDR1 and CDR2 from the germline V gene are MNHEY and SMNVEV (reference sequence). The CDR3 covers 15 residues. V lost 4 bases, J lost 3 bases, and 15 bases lay in between. The CDR3 here is CASSSSPGADTEAFF. The CDR3 DNA is TGTGCCAGCAGTTCATCTCCAGGGGCGGACACTGAAGCTTTCTTT.

This chain links TRBV23-1 with TRBJ1-3, with 7 bases identical to TRBD1. TRBV23-1 is marked as an open reading frame, function uncertain. This CDR3 is 17 amino acids long. The J segment lost 1 base and the V segment lost 0 bases, leaving 6 bases of the junction unmatched. Here the CDR3 DNA reads TGCGCCAGCAGTCAATCGGGGCAGGGGGAATCTGGAAACACCATATATTTT. This encodes CASSQSGQGESGNTIYF.

This sequence joins TRBV24-1 and TRBJ2-7; 10 bases align to TRBD1. CDR3 length: 16 amino acids. The junction had 10 bases not matched to a gene; V was cut back by 0 bases and J by 9 bases. Per germline, CDR1 KGHDR and CDR2 SFDVKD. In DNA form, the CDR3 reads TGTGCCACCAGTGATTTGGGACAGGGGGGAACTTTGGTGCAGTACTTC. Translated: CATSDLGQGGTLVQYF.

The V call is TRBV28, the J call TRBJ2-2; D unresolved. V dropped 6 bases and J dropped 2 bases, with 13 bases sitting between them. CDR1 MDHEN and CDR2 SYDVKM come from the germline V gene. The CDR3 runs to 15 residues. CDR3 loop: CASRNSGPNTGELFF. CDR3 in DNA: TGTGCCAGCAGAAATTCCGGACCCAACACCGGGGAGCTGTTTTTT.

J is TRBJ2-7 and V is TRBV9, with a weak D call TRBD1 (6 bases). This CDR3 spans 14 amino acids. The germline CDR1 and CDR2 sequences are SGDLS and YYNGEE. V lost 0 bases to trimming and J lost 2 bases, with 9 bases between them. This CDR3 reads CASSVEGHAYEQYF. CDR3 DNA: TGTGCCAGCAGCGTAGAGGGACATGCCTACGAGCAGTACTTC. The full variable domain, completed using reference TRBV9 and TRBJ2-7, is DSGVTQTPKHLITATGQRVTLRCSPRSGDLSVYWYQQSLDQGLQFLIQYYNGEERAKGNILERFSAQQFPDLHSELNLSSLELGDSALYFCASSVEGHAYEQYFGPGTRLTVT.

The chain has TRBV6-2 or TRBV6-3 and TRBJ1-1; D is perhaps TRBD1 (5 bases). This CDR3 comprises 17 residues. Germline lookup yields CDR1 MNHEY and CDR2 SVGEGT. The V and J ends lost 2 bases and 1 base respectively, with 17 bases between them. The CDR3 sequence: CASSYVGTLWGNTEAFF. The CDR3 coding sequence is TGTGCCAGCAGTTACGTTGGGACCCTCTGGGGGAACACTGAAGCTTTCTTT.

In this sample, this clone turned up once. This rearrangement joins TRBV7-9 to TRBJ2-2; D not certain. This CDR3 spans 15 amino acids. Germline CDR1 is SEHNR and CDR2 is FQNEAQ (reference sequence). Trimming took 7 bases from V and 3 from J, leaving 15 bases between them. CDR3 DNA sequence: TGTGCCAGCACCATCTTTCTGGGTGACACCGGGGAGCTGTTTTTT. Encoded protein: CASTIFLGDTGELFF.

This clone was picked up a small number of times. J is TRBJ1-6 and V is TRBV5-4, with 9 bases lining up with TRBD1. Losses at the gene ends were 4 bases for V and 5 bases for J; bases not matched to a gene: 4. The CDR3 totals 15 residues. CDR1 and CDR2 (germline): SGHNT, YYREEE (reference sequence). This CDR3 is CASSNDRGNNSPLHF. The CDR3 DNA sequence: TGTGCCAGCAGCAACGACAGGGGGAATAATTCACCCCTCCACTTT.

This chain links TRBV27 with TRBJ1-3, with D possibly TRBD1 on 5 matching bases. CDR1 is MNHEY, CDR2 SMNVEV, per germline (reference sequence). The V end was cut by 4 bases, the J end by 2 bases, with 12 bases between. This CDR3 has 15 residues. CDR3: CASSSLGVAGNTIYF. The CDR3 nucleotides read TGTGCCAGCAGTTCTTTGGGGGTGGCTGGAAACACCATATATTTT.

The chain combines TRBV4-3 with TRBJ2-5; a possible D gene is TRBD2 (6 bases). This CDR3 spans 14 amino acids. Trimming took off 0 bases at V and 5 bases at J, with 10 bases between the two ends. Germline V gives CDR1 LGHNA, CDR2 YSLEER. As DNA, the CDR3 is TGCGCCAGCAGCCAAGATACGGGGGTTGAGACCCAGTACTTC. Encoded protein: CASSQDTGVETQYF.

V usage is TRBV7-9 and J usage is TRBJ1-5, with 9 bases fitting TRBD1. The CDR3 is 15 residues long. Germline values: CDR1 SEHNR, CDR2 FQNEAQ (reference sequence). The trim removed 3 bases at V and 6 bases at J, leaving 6 bases unmatched. CDR3 sequence reads: CASSLATGGPQPQHF. The CDR3 region has the DNA TGTGCCAGCAGCTTGGCGACAGGGGGACCTCAGCCCCAGCATTTT.

This clone has at least ten counts. V is TRBV5-6 and J is TRBJ1-2; D may be TRBD1 (6 bases). The CDR3 is made up of 13 amino acids. CDR1 and CDR2 (germline): SGHDT, YYEEEE. The V and J ends lost 0 bases and 5 bases respectively, with 8 bases between them. CDR3 DNA sequence: TGTGCCAGCAGCTTGGGACAGGAGTATGGCTACACCTTC. Protein product: CASSLGQEYGYTF.

This chain uses TRBV19 with TRBJ1-1, with TRBD1 matching over 9 bases. This CDR3 contains 13 residues. CDR1 is LNHDA, CDR2 SQIVND, per germline (reference sequence). Trimming at V came to 5 bases and at J to 5 bases, leaving 3 bases not matched to a gene. In DNA form, the CDR3 reads TGTGCCAGTAGTGAGACAGGGGGAACTGAAGCTTTCTTT. It is translated as CASSETGGTEAFF.

The chain links TRBV11-3 to TRBJ1-4; unclear D gene. The germline CDR1 and CDR2 sequences are SGHNT and YENEEA. The CDR3 sequence is 15 residues long. V lost 1 base and J 0 bases, leaving 6 bases between the germline ends. The CDR3 here is CASSLGSATNEKLFF. Here the CDR3 DNA reads TGTGCCAGCAGCTTAGGGTCAGCAACTAATGAAAAACTGTTTTTT.